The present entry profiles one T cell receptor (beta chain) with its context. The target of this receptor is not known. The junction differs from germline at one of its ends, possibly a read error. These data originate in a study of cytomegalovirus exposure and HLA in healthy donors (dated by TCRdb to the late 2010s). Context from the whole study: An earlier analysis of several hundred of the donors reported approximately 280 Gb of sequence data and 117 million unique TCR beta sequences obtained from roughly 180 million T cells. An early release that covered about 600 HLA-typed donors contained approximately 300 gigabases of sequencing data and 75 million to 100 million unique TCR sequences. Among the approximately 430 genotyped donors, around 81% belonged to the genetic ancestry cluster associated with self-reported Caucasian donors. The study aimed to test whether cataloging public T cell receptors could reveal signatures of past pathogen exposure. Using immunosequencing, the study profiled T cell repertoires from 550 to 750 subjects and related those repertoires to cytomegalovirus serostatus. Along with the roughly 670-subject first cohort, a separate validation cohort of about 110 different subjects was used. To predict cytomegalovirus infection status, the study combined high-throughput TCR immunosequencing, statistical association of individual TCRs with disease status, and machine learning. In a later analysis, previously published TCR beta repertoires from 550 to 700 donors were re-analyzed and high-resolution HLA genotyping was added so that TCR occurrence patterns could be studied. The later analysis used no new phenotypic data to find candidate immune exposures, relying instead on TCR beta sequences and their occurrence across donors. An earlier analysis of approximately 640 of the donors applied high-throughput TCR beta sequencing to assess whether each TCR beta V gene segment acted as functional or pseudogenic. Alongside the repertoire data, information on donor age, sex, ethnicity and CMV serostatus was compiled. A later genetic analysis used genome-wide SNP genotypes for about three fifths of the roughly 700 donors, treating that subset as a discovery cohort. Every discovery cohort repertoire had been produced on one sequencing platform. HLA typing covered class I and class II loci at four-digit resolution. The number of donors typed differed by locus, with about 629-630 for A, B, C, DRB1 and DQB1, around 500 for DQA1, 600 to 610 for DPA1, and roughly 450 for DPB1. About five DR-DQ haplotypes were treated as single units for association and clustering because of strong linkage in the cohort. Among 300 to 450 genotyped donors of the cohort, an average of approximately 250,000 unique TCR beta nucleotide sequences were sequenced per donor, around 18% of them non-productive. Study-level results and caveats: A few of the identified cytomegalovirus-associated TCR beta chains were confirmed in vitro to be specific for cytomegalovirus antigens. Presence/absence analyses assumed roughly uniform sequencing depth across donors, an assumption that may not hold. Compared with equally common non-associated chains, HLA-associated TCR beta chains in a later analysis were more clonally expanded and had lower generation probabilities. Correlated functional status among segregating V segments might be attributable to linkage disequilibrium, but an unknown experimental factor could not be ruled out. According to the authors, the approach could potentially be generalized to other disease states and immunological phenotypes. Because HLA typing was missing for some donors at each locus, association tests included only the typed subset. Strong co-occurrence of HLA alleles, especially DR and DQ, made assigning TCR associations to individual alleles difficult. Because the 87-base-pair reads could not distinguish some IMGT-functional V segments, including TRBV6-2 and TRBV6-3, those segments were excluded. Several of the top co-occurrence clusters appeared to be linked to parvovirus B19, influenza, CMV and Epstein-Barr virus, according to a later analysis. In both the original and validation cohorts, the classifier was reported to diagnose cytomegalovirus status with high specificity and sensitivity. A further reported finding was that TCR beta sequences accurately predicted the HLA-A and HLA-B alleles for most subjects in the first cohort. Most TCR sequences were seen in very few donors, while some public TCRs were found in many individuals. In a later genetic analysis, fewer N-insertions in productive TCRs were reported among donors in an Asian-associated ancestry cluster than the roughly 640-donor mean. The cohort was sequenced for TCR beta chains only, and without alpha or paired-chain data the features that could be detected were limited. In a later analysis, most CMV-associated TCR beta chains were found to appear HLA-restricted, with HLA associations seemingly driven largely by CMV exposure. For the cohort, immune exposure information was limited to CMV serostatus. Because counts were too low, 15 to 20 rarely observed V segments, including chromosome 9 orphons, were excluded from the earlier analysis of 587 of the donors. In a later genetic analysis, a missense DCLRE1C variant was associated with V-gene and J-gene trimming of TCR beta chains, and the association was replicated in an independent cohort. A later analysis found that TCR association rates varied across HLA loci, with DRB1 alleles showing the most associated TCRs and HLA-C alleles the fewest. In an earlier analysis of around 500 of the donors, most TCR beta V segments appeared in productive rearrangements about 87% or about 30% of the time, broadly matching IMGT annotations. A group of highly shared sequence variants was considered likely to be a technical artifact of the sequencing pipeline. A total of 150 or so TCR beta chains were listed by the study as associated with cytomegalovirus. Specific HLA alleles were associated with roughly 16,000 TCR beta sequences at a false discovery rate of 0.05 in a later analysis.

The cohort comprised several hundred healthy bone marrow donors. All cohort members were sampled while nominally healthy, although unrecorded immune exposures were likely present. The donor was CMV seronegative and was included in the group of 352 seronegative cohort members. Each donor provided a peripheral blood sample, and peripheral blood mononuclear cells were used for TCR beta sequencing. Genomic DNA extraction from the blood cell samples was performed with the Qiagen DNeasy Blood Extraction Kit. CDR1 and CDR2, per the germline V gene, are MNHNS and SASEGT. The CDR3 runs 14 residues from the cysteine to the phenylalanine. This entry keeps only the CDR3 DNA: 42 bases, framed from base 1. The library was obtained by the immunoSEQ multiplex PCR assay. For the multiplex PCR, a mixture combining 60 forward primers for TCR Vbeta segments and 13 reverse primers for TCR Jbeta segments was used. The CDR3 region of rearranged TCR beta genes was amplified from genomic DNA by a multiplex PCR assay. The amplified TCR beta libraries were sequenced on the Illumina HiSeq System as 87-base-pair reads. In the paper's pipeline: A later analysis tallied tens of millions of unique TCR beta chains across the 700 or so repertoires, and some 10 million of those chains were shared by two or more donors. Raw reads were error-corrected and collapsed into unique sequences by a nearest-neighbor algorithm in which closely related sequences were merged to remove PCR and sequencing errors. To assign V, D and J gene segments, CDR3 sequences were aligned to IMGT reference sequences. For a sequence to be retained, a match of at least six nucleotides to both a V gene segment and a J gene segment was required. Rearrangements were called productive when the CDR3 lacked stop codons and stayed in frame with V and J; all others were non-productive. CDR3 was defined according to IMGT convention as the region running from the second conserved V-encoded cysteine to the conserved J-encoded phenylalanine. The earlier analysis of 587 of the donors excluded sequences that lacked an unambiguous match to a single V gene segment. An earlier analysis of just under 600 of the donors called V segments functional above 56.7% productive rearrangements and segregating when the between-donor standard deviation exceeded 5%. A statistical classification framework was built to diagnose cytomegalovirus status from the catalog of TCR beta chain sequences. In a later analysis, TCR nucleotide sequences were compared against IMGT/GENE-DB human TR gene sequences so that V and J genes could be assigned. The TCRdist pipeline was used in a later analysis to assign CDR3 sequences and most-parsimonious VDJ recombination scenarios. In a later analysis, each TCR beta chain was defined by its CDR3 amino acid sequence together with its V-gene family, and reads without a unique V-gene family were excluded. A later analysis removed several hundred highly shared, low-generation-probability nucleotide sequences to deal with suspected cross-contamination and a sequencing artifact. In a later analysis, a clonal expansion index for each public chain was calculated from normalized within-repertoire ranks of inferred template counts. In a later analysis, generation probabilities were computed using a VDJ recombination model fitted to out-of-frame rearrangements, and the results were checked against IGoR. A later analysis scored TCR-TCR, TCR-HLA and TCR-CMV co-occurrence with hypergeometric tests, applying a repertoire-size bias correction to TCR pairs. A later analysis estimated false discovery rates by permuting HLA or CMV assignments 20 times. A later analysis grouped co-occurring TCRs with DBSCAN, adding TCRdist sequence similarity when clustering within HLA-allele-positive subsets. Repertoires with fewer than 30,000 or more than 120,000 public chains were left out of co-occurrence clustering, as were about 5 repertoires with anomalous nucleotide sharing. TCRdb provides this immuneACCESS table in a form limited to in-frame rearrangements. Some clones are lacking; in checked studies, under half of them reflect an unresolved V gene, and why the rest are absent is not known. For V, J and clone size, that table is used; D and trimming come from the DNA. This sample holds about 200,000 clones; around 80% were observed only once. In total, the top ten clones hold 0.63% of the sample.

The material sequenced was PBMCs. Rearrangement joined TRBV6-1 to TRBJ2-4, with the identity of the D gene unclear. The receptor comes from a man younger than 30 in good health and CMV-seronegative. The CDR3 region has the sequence CASSEGLLKDIQYF. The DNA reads TGTGCCAGCAGTGAAGGGCTTCTCAAAGACATTCAGTACTTC.